These 20 T cell receptor beta chains came from one sample sequenced in a study of blood T cell repertoires in COVID-19. The method was immunoSEQ multiplex PCR; TCRdb's version includes in-frame clones alone and lacks a portion of them. The data contain roughly 200,000 clones, nearly 90% of them seen just once; the ten biggest clones take up approximately 4.3%. The sequenced material came from PBMCs or T cells enriched from blood (not recorded which). The receptors stem from a woman in her 30s with acute COVID-19.

This chain connects TRBV12-3 or TRBV12-4 to TRBJ2-5, with a tentative D call TRBD2 (6 bases). The CDR3 is made up of 10 amino acids. V lost 8 bases to trimming and J lost 10 bases, with 11 bases between them. The CDR3 region is CASGEADQYF. CDR3 coding DNA: TGTGCCAGCGGGGAGGCGGACCAGTACTTC.

The V and J genes are TRBV29-1 and TRBJ1-2; D is unclear. The CDR3 covers 11 residues. The V end was cut by 0 bases, the J end by 13 bases, with 12 bases between. Germline lookup yields CDR1 SQVTM and CDR2 ANQGSEA. The CDR3 region has the DNA TGCAGCGTTGAAGAAGGTCAGGCGTTCACCTTC. Translating it yields CSVEEGQAFTF.

This chain uses TRBV2 with TRBJ2-6; TRBD2 is a possible D gene (5 bases). The V gene's germline CDR1 is SNHLY and CDR2 FYNNEI. V shed 7 bases and J shed 2 bases, with 15 bases lying between them. The CDR3 spans 16 residues. The DNA of the CDR3 is TGTGCCAGCATACTGGGCGGAGGAGCTGGGGCCAACGTCCTGACTTTC. It specifies CASILGGGAGANVLTF.

The CDR3 region has the DNA TGTGCCAGCAGTTTATGGGTGGGGTTAGGGGGTAGGACTGAAGCTTTCTTT. This translates into CASSLWVGLGGRTEAFF. The chain has TRBV27 and TRBJ1-1, with a weak D call TRBD1 (6 bases). The germline CDR1 and CDR2 sequences are MNHEY and SMNVEV (reference sequence). V shed 1 base and J shed 5 bases, with 20 bases lying between them. This CDR3 spans 17 amino acids.

This chain uses TRBV5-1 with TRBJ1-4, with 8 bases that match TRBD1. The germline CDR1 and CDR2 sequences are SGHRS and YFSETQ. The CDR3 length is 18 residues. The J segment lost 0 bases and the V segment lost 3 bases, leaving 10 bases of the junction unmatched. CDR3 region: CASSWGLDRGSTNEKLFF. CDR3 bases: TGCGCCAGCAGCTGGGGGCTCGACAGGGGTTCAACTAATGAAAAACTGTTTTTT.

The rearrangement uses TRBV7-8 and TRBJ2-1, with D unresolved. This CDR3 spans 12 amino acids. Trimming removed 6 bases at V and 10 bases at J, with 13 bases between. Germline values: CDR1 SGHVS, CDR2 FQNEAQ. The CDR3 reads CASSPFEQEQFF. CDR3 DNA sequence: TGTGCCAGCAGTCCTTTCGAACAAGAGCAGTTCTTC.

This sequence joins TRBV5-6 and TRBJ2-5; 9 nucleotides align to TRBD1. CDR1 and CDR2 (germline): SGHDT, YYEEEE. This CDR3 has 14 residues. The V gene end was trimmed by 2 bases and the J gene end by 5 bases; junction bases not matched to a gene: 4. CDR3 loop: CASSFRQGGETQYF. CDR3 in DNA: TGTGCCAGCAGCTTTAGACAGGGGGGCGAGACCCAGTACTTC.

The chain employs TRBV29-1 and TRBJ1-1, with a weak D call TRBD1 (6 bases). The CDR3 is made up of 14 amino acids. Germline CDR1 SQVTM, CDR2 ANQGSEA. Trimming removed 0 bases from V and 5 bases from J, with 13 bases in between. DNA for the CDR3: TGCAGCGTTGAAGAAGAGACAGGCAGAACTGAAGCTTTCTTT. Translated: CSVEEETGRTEAFF.

On this clone: Additional DNA sequences in this sample encode the identical CDR3. The chain couples TRBV30 to TRBJ2-7; 9 nucleotides agree with TRBD1. V trimming: 3 bases; J trimming: 4 bases; junction bases outside the gene matches: 4. This CDR3 spans 13 amino acids. Germline V lookup: CDR1 GTSNPN, CDR2 SVGIG (reference sequence). The chain's CDR3 is CAWSGDRGYEQYF. DNA of the CDR3: TGTGCCTGGAGCGGTGACAGGGGGTACGAGCAGTACTTC.

The chain has TRBV5-1 and TRBJ2-2, with D unresolved. Germline CDR1 reads SGHRS; CDR2 reads YFSETQ. Between the trimmed V and J ends, which lost 2 bases and 1 base, there was a span of 6 bases. The CDR3 contains 14 residues. The CDR3 region is CASSFYGNTGELFF. The CDR3 DNA reads TGCGCCAGCAGCTTTTACGGGAACACCGGGGAGCTGTTTTTT.

Remarks on this clone: The same CDR3 is also encoded by other DNA sequences in this sample. The gene calls are TRBV7-2 and TRBJ2-7; tentative D call: TRBD2 (5 bases). Germline V gives CDR1 SGHTA, CDR2 FQGNSA. The CDR3 is 14 amino acids. V gave up 1 base and J gave up 2 bases, with 9 bases separating them. CDR3 sequence reads: CASSLVPEAYEQYF. Here the CDR3 DNA reads TGTGCCAGCAGCTTAGTTCCGGAGGCCTACGAGCAGTACTTC.

Only a few counts were recorded for this clone. The chain is built from TRBV25-1 and TRBJ2-7, with 7 bases that match TRBD1. The trim removed 2 bases at V and 0 bases at J, leaving 13 bases unmatched. Germline assignment: CDR1 MGHDK and CDR2 SYGVNS. The CDR3 is 18 residues long. The CDR3 DNA is TGTGCCAGCAGTGAAGCAAAACGGGACAGTCTATTCTCCTACGAGCAGTACTTC. Translation: CASSEAKRDSLFSYEQYF.

V is TRBV10-3 and J is TRBJ2-7; D perhaps matches TRBD1 (5 bases). In germline, CDR1 is ENHRY, CDR2 SYGVKD. The CDR3 runs to 12 residues. V was clipped by 8 bases and J by 3 bases, with 11 bases between them. In DNA form, the CDR3 reads TGTGCCATCGGCCCAGGGAACTACGAGCAGTACTTC. Its protein is CAIGPGNYEQYF.

The chain combines TRBV12-2 with TRBJ1-2. TRBV12-2 is given as a pseudogene. The CDR3 totals 19 residues. The CDR3 nucleotides are TGTGCAAGTCGCTTATACGGGGGGGACAAAGGCGGACCTAACTATGGCTACACCTTC. It yields the protein CASRLYGGDKGGPNYGYTF.

The rearrangement uses TRBV2 and TRBJ1-6; D might be TRBD1 (6 bases). The germline V gene encodes CDR1 SNHLY and CDR2 FYNNEI. This CDR3 spans 13 amino acids. V dropped 7 bases and J dropped 7 bases, with 11 bases sitting between them. CDR3 amino acids: CASKVRGNSPLHF. CDR3 bases: TGTGCCAGCAAAGTTAGGGGGAATTCACCCCTCCACTTT.

The chain couples TRBV5-1 to TRBJ2-5; D may be TRBD2 (7 bases). V lost 0 bases, J lost 5 bases, and 17 bases lay in between. CDR3 size: 16 residues. Germline loops: CDR1 SGHRS, CDR2 YFSETQ. This chain's CDR3 is CASSLERGGGPETQYF. In DNA, the CDR3 is TGCGCCAGCAGCTTGGAGAGGGGGGGCGGACCTGAGACCCAGTACTTC.

The chain carries TRBV7-6 and TRBJ2-1, with unresolved D. The CDR3 contains 13 residues. V was shortened by 5 bases and J by 5 bases, with 10 bases between the two germline ends. Germline V lookup: CDR1 SGHVS, CDR2 FNYEAQ. CDR3 nucleotide sequence: TGTGCCAGCAGCCAAAAACTGAACAATGAGCAGTTCTTC. Amino acid sequence: CASSQKLNNEQFF.

The chain links TRBV25-1 to TRBJ1-4; TRBD1 aligns across 9 bases. Germline loops: CDR1 MGHDK, CDR2 SYGVNS. The CDR3 contains 15 residues. Unmatched junction bases numbered 4, after V lost 1 base and J lost 7 bases. CDR3 amino acids: CASSESRGQGEKLFF. The CDR3 DNA reads TGTGCCAGCAGTGAATCAAGGGGACAGGGTGAAAAACTGTTTTTT.

The chain couples TRBV6-2 or TRBV6-3 to TRBJ1-1, with TRBD1 as a possible D gene (5 bases). CDR3 length: 12 residues. CDR1 and CDR2 from the germline V gene are MNHEY and SVGEGT. V lost 2 bases, J lost 6 bases, and 7 bases lay in between. CDR3 in DNA: TGTGCCAGCAGTTACCCGGGGGCTGAAGCTTTCTTT. Residues: CASSYPGAEAFF.

The chain couples TRBV4-1 to TRBJ1-2; D gene uncertain. V shed 0 bases and J shed 5 bases, with 13 bases lying between them. CDR3 length: 15 residues. CDR1 and CDR2 (germline): MGHRA, YSYEKL. The CDR3 sequence: CASSQEGGSVYGYTF. For the CDR3, the DNA is TGCGCCAGCAGCCAAGAGGGAGGGAGCGTTTATGGCTACACCTTC.